This TCR beta chain was profiled in a study of shared clonotypes between healthy human individuals. Study-wide points: Naive subsets typically showed greater estimated richness than memory subsets. Though the depth was large, rarefaction showed that sorted-subset sequencing was incomplete.

Trimming shortened V by 4 bases and J by 6 bases, and 21 bases separated the two germline ends. This CDR3 has 16 amino acids. Germline values: CDR1 SGHRS, CDR2 YFSETQ. This clone was picked up many times. Its antigen remains unknown. This table comes from immunoSEQ multiplex PCR, and its TCRdb copy is limited to in-frame clones, with some not included. The sample records about a million clones, approximately 76% being singletons. Sequences were obtained from memory CD4+ T cells sorted from blood. Specified subset: CD45RA-negative fraction. V is TRBV5-1 and J is TRBJ2-3, with a weak D call TRBD1 (6 bases). The TCR originated in a man younger than 30 in good health. The CDR3 sequence is CASSRLGQPYVDTQYF. CDR3 coding DNA: TGCGCCAGCAGCCGACTTGGACAGCCTTACGTGGATACGCAGTATTTT. The complete variable domain, with remaining parts taken from reference TRBV5-1 and TRBJ2-3, reads KAGVTQTPRYLIKTRGQQVTLSCSPISGHRSVSWYQQTPGQGLQFLFEYFSETQRNKGNFPGRFSGRQFSNSRSEMNVSTLELGDSALYLCASSRLGQPYVDTQYFGPGTRLTVL.